One and the same sample provided the 6 T cell receptor beta chains below, sequenced in a study of shared clonotypes between healthy human individuals. The data were produced by immunoSEQ multiplex PCR, yet TCRdb's version contains in-frame clones alone and is incomplete. Among approximately 2,000,000 clones listed, 85% to 95% were seen once. The sequenced sample was naive CD4+ T cells from PBMCs. Indicated subset: CD45RA+ positively selected. The receptor set was obtained from a young man in good health. Some clones in this sample may be carry-over from other donors' samples.

This clone has only one observation. V usage is TRBV9 and J usage is TRBJ1-2; 7 nucleotides match TRBD1. The CDR3 contains 13 residues. Germline CDR1 reads SGDLS; CDR2 reads YYNGEE. The V gene end was trimmed by 3 bases and the J gene end by 4 bases; junction bases not matched to a gene: 3. DNA for the CDR3: TGTGCCAGCAGCGGACAGGGTGGCTATGGCTACACCTTC. Translating it yields CASSGQGGYGYTF. The full variable domain, with the rest looked up from reference TRBV9 and TRBJ1-2, is DSGVTQTPKHLITATGQRVTLRCSPRSGDLSVYWYQQSLDQGLQFLIQYYNGEERAKGNILERFSAQQFPDLHSELNLSSLELGDSALYFCASSGQGGYGYTFGSGTRLTVV.

The chain carries TRBV7-9 and TRBJ2-3, with D hard to call. Germline V lookup: CDR1 SEHNR, CDR2 FQNEAQ (reference sequence). Deletions cut 1 base from V and 2 bases from J, with 10 bases between. This CDR3 is built from 15 residues. As DNA, the CDR3 is TGTGCCAGCAGCTTAGGAATCCCTAACACAGATACGCAGTATTTT. It is translated as CASSLGIPNTDTQYF.

V is TRBV5-1 and J is TRBJ1-1; 8 bases align to TRBD1. The CDR3 consists of 16 residues. Germline V gives CDR1 SGHRS, CDR2 YFSETQ. Losses at the gene ends were 3 bases for V and 5 bases for J; bases not matched to a gene: 12. The CDR3 protein is CASSSVINTGGTEAFF. CDR3 DNA sequence: TGCGCCAGCAGCTCCGTTATAAACACAGGGGGAACTGAAGCTTTCTTT.

The chain combines TRBV4-2 with TRBJ1-5; tentative D call: TRBD1 (5 bases). Trimming took 1 base from V and 1 from J, leaving 14 bases between them. There are 17 residues in the CDR3. CDR1 and CDR2 (germline): LGHNA, YNFKEQ. The CDR3 DNA sequence: TGTGCCAGCAGCCAAGCGTCGTGGGGCAGCAGCAATCAGCCCCAGCATTTT. It specifies CASSQASWGSSNQPQHF.

The chain has TRBV4-1 and TRBJ2-3; D ambiguous. The CDR3 extends over 12 amino acids. V was cut by 8 bases and J by 8 bases, with 14 bases left in between. Germline V gene data show CDR1 as MGHRA and CDR2 as YSYEKL. The CDR3: CASSSSFSTQYF. The CDR3 region has the DNA TGCGCCAGCTCCTCTAGTTTCTCTACGCAGTATTTT.

In this sample, this clone turned up once. V gene TRBV5-1 combines with J gene TRBJ1-1; 7 bases agree with TRBD1. J lost 0 bases, V lost 1 base, and 6 bases had no gene match. This CDR3 is built from 16 residues. In germline, CDR1 is SGHRS, CDR2 YFSETQ. The CDR3 sequence: CASSLWDSLMNTEAFF. The CDR3 DNA reads TGCGCCAGCAGCTTGTGGGACAGCCTCATGAACACTGAAGCTTTCTTT.